This TCR beta chain was sequenced during a study of blood T cell repertoires in COVID-19. TCRdb's copy holds only in-frame clones and misses some; the assay was immunoSEQ multiplex PCR. Here the sample spans 150,000 to 200,000 clones, 75% to 90% being singletons. This sequence originates from a man between 65 and 79 years old with active or convalescent COVID-19. Sequenced input: peripheral blood.

CDR3 sequence: CASSSLFRQVGGSADQPQHF. The CDR3 nucleotides are TGTGCCAGCAGTTCCCTATTTCGACAGGTGGGCGGGTCGGCGGATCAGCCCCAGCATTTT. The V gene is TRBV6-2 or TRBV6-3, the J gene TRBJ1-5; perhaps TRBD1 as D (6 bases). The germline gives CDR1 MNHEY, CDR2 SVGEGT. V lost 4 bases and J 5 bases, leaving 30 bases between the germline ends. The CDR3 is 20 residues long.